Presented here are 6 T cell receptor beta chains from one specimen sequenced in a study of tumor-infiltrating lymphocytes in primary liver carcinoma. Bulk tissue was left unsorted, and RNA and DNA were co-extracted from 20-30 mg of it. Making TCR beta cDNA involved approximately 530 ng total RNA and a constant-region primer. Modified slightly, ARM-PCR produced TCR beta libraries over three nested multiplex PCR rounds. PCR rounds one and two used TRBV1-TRBV30 forward primers with a C-beta reverse primer for about 11 cycles each. TCRdb used MiXCR to reprocess the multiplex PCR reads, holding one entry per CDR3 protein. The table records 70,000 to 95,000 distinct CDR3 sequences, roughly three quarters of them present only once. The specimen was liver tumor tissue from sampling region 4. The sample's subset: tumor region T4, right-lateral pole. The receptors were sampled from a man in his forties with primary liver carcinoma and hepatitis B virus infection.

The sample holds a few counts of this clonotype. CDR3 nucleotides: TGTGCCAGCATTAAGCTGGCAGGGGCTGAGACCCAGTACTTC. Its protein is CASIKLAGAETQYF. V gene TRBV28 combines with J gene TRBJ2-5, with D perhaps matching TRBD1 (6 bases). Trimming shortened V by 7 bases and J by 5 bases, and 17 bases separated the two germline ends. Germline loops: CDR1 MDHEN, CDR2 SYDVKM. The length of the CDR3 is 14 residues.

This clonotype was detected only a few times. The junction departs from germline at one end; a sequencing error may be responsible. This chain joins TRBV11-2 and TRBJ2-7; TRBD2 matches at 8 bases. The CDR3 has 15 residues. CDR1 SGHAT and CDR2 FQNNGV come from the germline V gene. CDR3 sequence: CTSSLGLAGPYEQYF. CDR3 in DNA: TGTACCAGCAGTTTAGGGCTAGCGGGTCCCTACGAGCAGTACTTC.

In the case of this clonotype: This may be a read error, as it is one base from a much larger clone. V and J are TRBV24-1 and TRBJ1-3; no clear D gene. The CDR3 is made up of 12 amino acids. Germline values: CDR1 KGHDR, CDR2 SFDVKD. The V and J ends lost 4 bases and 7 bases respectively, with 7 bases between them. DNA of the CDR3: TGTGCCACCAGTGAAAACAATAACACCATATATTTT. It encodes CATSENNNTIYF.

Points on this clonotype: A much larger clone is a single base away; this may be a read error. This chain uses TRBV7-9 with TRBJ2-7; 8 positions match TRBD1. Looked up from germline, CDR1 is SEHNR and CDR2 is FQNEAQ (reference sequence). CDR3 size: 12 residues. CDR3 bases: TGTGCCAGCAGCTTGGTGACAGGGGAGCGGTACTTC. This sequence encodes CASSLVTGERYF.

As concerns this clonotype: The conserved closing phenylalanine or tryptophan is absent in this CDR3, likely reflecting a read error. The DNA is left out, because the CDR3 cannot be placed on it with certainty; the CDR3 is given as TCRdb lists it. This chain links TRBV12-3 or TRBV12-4 with TRBJ2-7; TRBD1, the D gene given by the table, was not confirmed from the DNA. The CDR3 sequence runs 13 residues, both termini included. This chain's CDR3 is CARRLGQSYEQCL.

The table lists this clonotype with a few counts. This rearrangement joins TRBV6-5 to TRBJ2-7; D is possibly TRBD1 (6 bases). The CDR3 runs 14 residues. Germline V lookup: CDR1 MNHEY, CDR2 SVGAGI. The germline V and J ends were trimmed by 4 bases and 4 bases, with 14 bases remaining between them. The CDR3 DNA reads as TGTGCCAGCAGTTCAACGGGCAGGGGTTACGAGCAGTACTTC. Translating gives CASSSTGRGYEQYF.